The 10 T cell receptor beta chains below all came from one sample that was sequenced in a study of cytotoxic CD8 clonotypes in ibrutinib-treated CLL. TCRdb keeps only in-frame clones here, not all; method: immunoSEQ multiplex PCR. The table has 300,000 or so clones, 67% seen once. The sequenced sample was PBMCs, obtained after 36 months of ibrutinib treatment. The origin of the receptors is a human donor with chronic lymphocytic leukemia.

This chain joins TRBV5-8 and TRBJ2-1; D is unresolved. CDR1 is SGHTS, CDR2 YDEGEE, per germline. Trimming stripped 0 bases from V and 5 bases from J, with 6 bases between. The CDR3 loop spans 13 amino acids. The CDR3 DNA is TGTGCCAGCAGCTTGGGGCGGCACAATGAGCAGTTCTTC. Translated, it gives CASSLGRHNEQFF.

The chain combines TRBV6-6 with TRBJ2-7, with TRBD1 as a possible D gene (6 bases). The ends were cut back, 7 bases at V and 5 bases at J, with 15 bases in the middle. The germline CDR1 and CDR2 sequences are MNHNY and SVGAGI (reference sequence). The CDR3 length is 13 residues. CDR3 DNA: TGTGCCAGCAACGGCCAGGGGTTCAACGAGCAGTACTTC. Translating gives CASNGQGFNEQYF.

The gene calls are TRBV9 and TRBJ1-2; D ambiguous. Trimming took off 0 bases at V and 11 bases at J, with 14 bases between the two ends. Germline lookup yields CDR1 SGDLS and CDR2 YYNGEE. The CDR3 is 13 amino acids. CDR3: CASSVDTIFGYTF. The CDR3 coding sequence is TGTGCCAGCAGCGTAGACACTATTTTCGGATACACCTTC.

The V and J genes are TRBV5-1 and TRBJ2-1; D is ambiguous. The ends were cut back, 0 bases at V and 3 bases at J, with 10 bases in the middle. The CDR3 has 15 amino acids. The germline V gene encodes CDR1 SGHRS and CDR2 YFSETQ. DNA for the CDR3: TGCGCCAGCAGCTTGGAGGTTGGGAACTACAATGAGCAGTTCTTC. Translation: CASSLEVGNYNEQFF.

The chain uses TRBV7-3 and TRBJ2-3; 7 nucleotides match TRBD1. The V gene end was trimmed by 1 base and the J gene end by 1 base; junction bases not matched to a gene: 5. This CDR3 region has 16 residues. Germline V CDR1 and CDR2: SGHTA, FQGTGA. The DNA for the CDR3 is TGTGCCAGCAGCTTAATTCTGGGGACAGGCACAGATACGCAGTATTTT. Protein: CASSLILGTGTDTQYF.

J is TRBJ1-3 and V is TRBV6-5; tentative D call: TRBD1 (5 bases). V was pared by 8 bases and J by 9 bases, with 20 bases between. Germline CDR1 and CDR2: MNHEY and SVGAGI. The CDR3 has 14 amino acids. The CDR3 DNA follows: TGTGCCAGCCAAGGTGGGACGGACCGAGTCACCATATATTTT. Translation: CASQGGTDRVTIYF.

This clone was seen more than once but under ten times. The chain couples TRBV18 to TRBJ2-7, with 9 bases lining up with TRBD2. From germline, CDR1 is KGHSH and CDR2 LQKENI. Trimming removed 5 bases from V and 6 bases from J; junction bases left unmatched: 11. This CDR3 contains 15 residues. CDR3 coding DNA: TGTGCCAGCTCAGCAGGGGCTAGCGGGATTTCCGAGCAGTACTTC. This sequence encodes CASSAGASGISEQYF.

The chain uses TRBV2 and TRBJ2-7, with 14 bases matching TRBD2. Germline assignment: CDR1 SNHLY and CDR2 FYNNEI. V was pared by 6 bases and J by 1 base, with 5 bases of the junction left unmatched. The CDR3 runs to 16 residues. In nucleotides, the CDR3 is TGTGCCAGCAGCGGGACTAGCGGGGGTTCTTCCTACGAGCAGTACTTC. Encoded protein: CASSGTSGGSSYEQYF.

The chain uses TRBV2 and TRBJ1-5; D is perhaps TRBD1 (5 bases). V lost 2 bases, J lost 5 bases, and 7 bases lay in between. Per the germline V gene, CDR1 is SNHLY and CDR2 is FYNNEI. This CDR3 has 13 residues. CDR3 nucleotide sequence: TGTGCCAGCAGTGAAAAGGGGTATCAGCCCCAGCATTTT. Protein product: CASSEKGYQPQHF.

The chain uses TRBV11-1 and TRBJ2-7; D is undetermined. The V end was cut by 5 bases, the J end by 6 bases, with 14 bases between. This CDR3 contains 13 residues. The V gene's germline CDR1 is SGHAT and CDR2 FQDESV (reference sequence). Written as DNA, the CDR3 is TGTGCCAGCAGCCAATACCTACGCGCCGAGCAGTACTTC. As protein: CASSQYLRAEQYF.